The T cell receptor (beta chain) described here comes from a study of T cells after yellow fever vaccination. Overall study findings and caveats: A small proportion of clonotypes was detected in both the CD4 and CD8 compartments. The bulk population could contribute abundant contaminating clonotypes to FACS-sorted repertoires.

The CDR3 has 14 residues. Per the germline V gene, CDR1 is LNHNV and CDR2 is YYDKDF (reference sequence). Trimming took off 6 bases at V and 4 bases at J, with 12 bases between the two ends. TCRdb independently ran MiXCR on the 5' RACE reads; one entry per CDR3 protein. Here the sample spans around 180,000 distinct CDR3 sequences, approximately 6.2% being singletons. Comments on this clonotype: As yet, its antigen is unknown.

This sample comprised CD4+ T cells sorted from PBMCs, obtained on the day of the first yellow fever vaccination. This TCR was recovered from a man aged 18 to 35 who received the YFV17D yellow fever vaccine. The chain joins TRBV15 to TRBJ2-2; D unclear. This chain's CDR3 is CATRPQVVTGELFF. Written as DNA, the CDR3 is TGTGCCACCAGGCCCCAAGTCGTCACCGGGGAGCTGTTTTTT. The whole variable domain, filled in from reference TRBV15 and TRBJ2-2, reads DAMVIQNPRYQVTQFGKPVTLSCSQTLNHNVMYWYQQKSSQAPKLLFHYYDKDFNNEADTPDNFQSRRPNTSFCFLDIRSPGLGDTAMYLCATRPQVVTGELFFGEGSRLTVL.